This record looks at one T cell receptor beta chain sequence and its context. Germline CDR1 SGHDN, CDR2 FVKESK. This CDR3 spans 17 amino acids. Trimming took 1 base from V and 0 from J; bases not matched to a gene: 5. This entry is derived from a study of identical twins. Unique molecular identifiers were present on the cDNA, and a universal primer site came from template switching. TCRdb redid the calling of the 5' RACE reads with MiXCR, one entry per CDR3 protein. The sample has some 1,700,000 distinct CDR3 sequences; 32% are singletons. This TCR was recovered from a newborn girl in good health. The rearrangement joins TRBV14 to TRBJ2-5, with 10 bases identical to TRBD2. The specimen sequenced was cord blood. CDR3 sequence reads: CASSQGGLADYQETQYF. CDR3 coding DNA: TGTGCCAGCAGCCAAGGTGGACTAGCGGACTACCAAGAGACCCAGTACTTC.